The 9 T cell receptor beta chains in this list originate from one sample, sequenced in a study of radiotherapy plus CTLA-4 blockade in lung cancer listed by TCRdb under 2018. Receptors were amplified or captured by the immunoSEQ multiplex PCR assay. Drawn from immuneACCESS, this table holds only the in-frame rearrangements with V and J called that TCRdb kept. Clones are partly lost; checked studies trace under half to an unresolved V gene and leave the rest unexplained. This sample is represented by 85,000 to 90,000 clones; roughly 86% of them were singletons. The ten most abundant clones make up 15% to 20% of the sample. Sequencing was performed on peripheral blood, taken from a patient treated with radiotherapy plus ipilimumab. All receptors come from a human donor with non-small cell lung cancer that progressed on radiotherapy plus ipilimumab.

The rearrangement links TRBV9 to TRBJ2-2, with D tentatively TRBD1 (5 bases). This CDR3 is built from 15 residues. Germline V gene lookup returns CDR1 SGDLS and CDR2 YYNGEE. Trimming took off 3 bases at V and 0 bases at J, with 9 bases between the two ends. In DNA form, the CDR3 reads TGTGCCAGCAGCGAGGGGCGCCCGAACACCGGGGAGCTGTTTTTT. Translation: CASSEGRPNTGELFF.

V gene TRBV4-2 combines with J gene TRBJ2-5; perhaps TRBD1 as D (6 bases). The CDR3 has 15 amino acids. Trimming took off 3 bases at V and 2 bases at J, with 13 bases between the two ends. Per germline, CDR1 LGHNA and CDR2 YNFKEQ. The CDR3 protein is CASSQDSFGQETQYF. In DNA, the CDR3 is TGTGCCAGCAGCCAGGACAGCTTCGGGCAAGAGACCCAGTACTTC.

The CDR3 DNA sequence: TGTGCCAGCTCACACACTAGCGGGGTCACAGATACGCAGTATTTT. Protein: CASSHTSGVTDTQYF. The chain combines TRBV18 with TRBJ2-3; 10 positions match TRBD2. Germline CDR1 reads KGHSH; CDR2 reads LQKENI. The CDR3 contains 15 residues. V shed 4 bases and J 2 bases; nucleotides not matched to a gene: 3.

The rearrangement joins TRBV18 to TRBJ2-7, with TRBD2 matching 7 bases. Unmatched junction bases numbered 16, after V lost 6 bases and J lost 2 bases. Germline V CDR1 and CDR2: KGHSH, LQKENI. CDR3 size: 17 residues. CDR3 nucleotide sequence: TGTGCCAGCTCGCCCGGTCTATCGGGGGGTTCTACCTACGAGCAGTACTTC. This encodes CASSPGLSGGSTYEQYF.

The chain employs TRBV29-1 and TRBJ2-7; D may correspond to TRBD1 or TRBD2 (5 bases each). Germline CDR1 reads SQVTM; CDR2 reads ANQGSEA. V was trimmed by 6 bases and J by 2 bases, leaving 17 bases between them. CDR3 length equals 14 residues. The DNA for the CDR3 is TGCAGCGTCGCCCCCGGGACGGGACCCTACGAGCAGTACTTC. This codes for CSVAPGTGPYEQYF.

The chain joins TRBV13 to TRBJ2-7, with 9 bases matching TRBD1. CDR1 PRHDT and CDR2 FYEKMQ come from the germline V gene (reference sequence). The CDR3 is 14 amino acids. Germline trimming cut 4 bases from V and 6 bases from J; bases unmatched to any gene: 7. In nucleotides, the CDR3 is TGTGCCAGCAGCTCCCCAGGACAGGGGTCCGAGCAGTACTTC. It translates to CASSSPGQGSEQYF. The whole variable domain, filled in from reference TRBV13 and TRBJ2-7, reads AAGVIQSPRHLIKEKRETATLKCYPIPRHDTVYWYQQGPGQDPQFLISFYEKMQSDKGSIPDRFSAQQFSDYHSELNMSSLELGDSALYFCASSSPGQGSEQYFGPGTRLTVT.

V gene TRBV11-3 combines with J gene TRBJ2-1, with D tentatively TRBD2 (7 bases). CDR3 size: 15 residues. V was pared by 4 bases and J by 7 bases, with 17 bases between. Germline CDR1 SGHNT, CDR2 YENEEA. CDR3 sequence: CASSSQGTISNEQFF. CDR3 coding DNA: TGTGCCAGCAGCTCCCAGGGGACTATAAGTAATGAGCAGTTCTTC.

This clone was counted a single time. This chain connects TRBV23-1 to TRBJ1-1; 11 positions agree with TRBD1. TRBV23-1 is sorted into the ORF group, with uncertain function. The CDR3 spans 19 residues. The V gene end was trimmed by 0 bases and the J gene end by 1 base; junction bases not matched to a gene: 10. DNA of the CDR3: TGCGCCAGCAGTCAATCCCCGGGACAGGGGGAGGGAGCGAACACTGAAGCTTTCTTT. This sequence encodes CASSQSPGQGEGANTEAFF.

The rearrangement links TRBV29-1 to TRBJ2-2; D is possibly TRBD2 (5 bases). Germline-derived CDR1 and CDR2 are SQVTM and ANQGSEA. The CDR3 sequence is 13 residues long. The CDR3 bases are TGCGGAGGAGATGAGGGCGGCACCGGGGAGCTGTTTTTT. Amino acid sequence: CGGDEGGTGELFF.